This T cell receptor (beta chain) was found in a study of blood T cells in healthy people across ages. Study results and limitations: Diversity figures based on one million T cells were deemed too low. Possibly, changes in expanded clonotypes were confounded because donor CMV status was unknown. Long-lived and aged donors differed, with more naive CD4+ cells and higher diversity in the long-lived.

The CDR3 extends over 12 amino acids. The ends were cut back, 6 bases at V and 5 bases at J, with 8 bases in the middle. CDR1 ENHRY and CDR2 SYGVKD come from the germline V gene. Primed by a sample-barcoded 5' primer and a J-beta primer mix, a second PCR proceeded for 7 to 11 cycles. A template-switch adaptor with 12 random nucleotides tagged each cDNA molecule. TCRdb passed the 5' RACE reads through MiXCR, listing each CDR3 protein once. The table has more than 1 million distinct CDR3 sequences, over 35% seen once. A few counts support this clonotype. Its specificity is not known. V is TRBV10-3 and J is TRBJ2-1; a weak D match, TRBD1 (5 bases). The specimen was blood. The source of this sequence is a woman aged 60-75 years in good health. This CDR3 is CAISSGNNEQFF. The CDR3 bases are TGTGCCATCAGCTCAGGGAACAATGAGCAGTTCTTC.